This is a list of T cell receptor beta chains from one sample in a study of control samples from healthy donors and cancer patients. Sequencing used immunoSEQ multiplex PCR; TCRdb keeps in-frame clones, though not all of them. Of just under 75,000 clones listed, less than 90% were seen once; the top ten hold 4%. Sequencing was performed on blood. All receptors come from a woman in her forties or fifties in good health. Both conserved end residues are part of each CDR3. Fields, in order: clone size, J gene, D gene, V gene, CDR3 DNA, CDR3 protein. A D gene is named only where the DNA matches it firmly. Part of the rows lack a size; the others show once, few, many or a class for expanded clones.

.,TRBJ2-1,.,TRBV6-5,TGTGCCAGCAGTTCCCCCGAGACAGCTAGGGACAATGAGCAGTTCTTC,CASSSPETARDNEQFF
.,TRBJ2-7,TRBD1,TRBV29-1,TGCAGCGTTGGACAGGGACGAGCCTACGAGCAGTACTTC,CSVGQGRAYEQYF
.,TRBJ2-3,TRBD2,TRBV7-3,TGTGCCAGCAGCTTAAGGCCAGCGGGAACCGCAGATACGCAGTATTTT,CASSLRPAGTADTQYF
.,TRBJ2-1,TRBD2,TRBV3-1/TRBV3-2,TGTGCCAGCAGCCAAGAGTGGCGGGAGGGATACAATGAGCAGTTCTTC,CASSQEWREGYNEQFF
.,TRBJ1-6,.,TRBV6-1,TGTGCCAGCAGTGAAGCCCCTGGGGGGCTTGATTCACCCCTCCACTTT,CASSEAPGGLDSPLHF
.,TRBJ1-2,.,TRBV6-1,TGTGCCAGCAGTGTGCCAGTAGGGGGTAGGGACTATGGCTACACCTTC,CASSVPVGGRDYGYTF
.,TRBJ1-3,.,TRBV9,TGTGCCAGCAGCGTAGGCGGTGGAAACACCATATATTTT,CASSVGGGNTIYF
.,TRBJ2-7,TRBD2,TRBV7-9,TGTGCCAGCAGCCCCCAACGGGGAGGGGTGGCCGAGCAGTACTTC,CASSPQRGGVAEQYF
.,TRBJ2-1,TRBD2,TRBV10-3,TGTGCCATCAGTGGAGGCCTGGGGACTAGTTCGACCAATGAGCAGTTCTTC,CAISGGLGTSSTNEQFF
.,TRBJ2-7,TRBD1,TRBV5-1,TGCGCCAGCAGCTTGGGGGGGGCGGCGACAGGGGCCCGTAAGGAGCAGTACTTC,CASSLGGAATGARKEQYF
once,TRBJ1-5,.,TRBV11-2,TGTGCCAGCAGCTTAAATAGCAATCAGCCCCAGCATTTT,CASSLNSNQPQHF
.,TRBJ2-7,TRBD1,TRBV15,TGTGCCACCAGCGGGGACAGGGCCGAGCAGTACTTC,CATSGDRAEQYF
few,TRBJ2-1,TRBD2,TRBV10-3,TGTGCCATCAAACTAGCGGGAGAGGGGAATGAGCAGTTCTTC,CAIKLAGEGNEQFF
.,TRBJ2-1,.,TRBV29-1,TGCAGCGAAACAATCTTTGAAGAGCAGTTCTTC,CSETIFEEQFF
.,TRBJ2-5,.,TRBV19,TGTGCCAGCAGCCCTGGTCGCCACCAAGAGACCCAGTACTTC,CASSPGRHQETQYF
.,TRBJ1-2,TRBD1,TRBV2,TGTGCCAGCAGTTCCACAGGGGGGTGGTACACCTTC,CASSSTGGWYTF
.,TRBJ1-1,.,TRBV30,TGTGCCTCCAAACAGGGTCTGAACACTGAAGCTTTCTTT,CASKQGLNTEAFF
.,TRBJ1-1,.,TRBV3-1/TRBV3-2,TGTGCCAGCAGCCAAGACGCAGGGCGGTCCACTGAAGCTTTCTTT,CASSQDAGRSTEAFF
once,TRBJ1-1,.,TRBV3-1/TRBV3-2,TGTGCCAGCAGCCAACGAGGCGGGAACACTGAAGCTTTCTTT,CASSQRGGNTEAFF
.,TRBJ2-1,TRBD2,TRBV3-1/TRBV3-2,TGTGCCAGCAGCCAACTAAGCGGGAGCTCCTACAATGAGCAGTTCTTC,CASSQLSGSSYNEQFF
.,TRBJ1-6,.,TRBV18,TGTGCCAGTTCGATCGATAATTCACCCCTCCACTTT,CASSIDNSPLHF
.,TRBJ1-1,TRBD1,TRBV5-1,TGCGCCAGCAGCTTGTATAACAGGGGCAACACTGAAGCTTTCTTT,CASSLYNRGNTEAFF
.,TRBJ2-3,.,TRBV3-1/TRBV3-2,TGTGCCAGCAGCCGCTTCACAGATACGCAGTATTTT,CASSRFTDTQYF
once,TRBJ2-5,.,TRBV29-1,TGCAGCGTGTCACAGGGCCTGGAGACCCAGTACTTC,CSVSQGLETQYF
.,TRBJ2-3,TRBD1,TRBV2,TGTGCCAGCAGTGAACGACAGGGGGAGGGGACGCAGTATTTT,CASSERQGEGTQYF
.,TRBJ1-2,.,TRBV27,TGTGCCAGCAGTTTATCGGCTAGGGCGGACTTCTACACCTTC,CASSLSARADFYTF
.,TRBJ1-4,.,TRBV5-1,TGCGCCAGCAGCTCCAACCTTGGGAGTAATGAAAAACTGTTTTTT,CASSSNLGSNEKLFF
.,TRBJ2-7,TRBD2,TRBV7-9,TGTGCCAGCAGCGCCGGGACTAGCGGCTACGAGCAGTACTTC,CASSAGTSGYEQYF
once,TRBJ1-1,.,TRBV2,TGTGCCAGCAGTGAGGCAGTAAACACTGAAGCTTTCTTT,CASSEAVNTEAFF
.,TRBJ2-3,.,TRBV18,TGTGCCAGCTCACCCCCAGGGCAGGCCCCAAATACGCAGTATTTT,CASSPPGQAPNTQYF
.,TRBJ1-3,.,TRBV6-1,TGTGCCAGCAGTGAACAGGGTGGCGGAAACACCATATATTTT,CASSEQGGGNTIYF
.,TRBJ2-3,.,TRBV11-3,TGTGCCAGCAGCCAACAGACAGTTAGCACAGATACGCAGTATTTT,CASSQQTVSTDTQYF
.,TRBJ2-5,.,TRBV18,TGTGCCAGCTCACCAGGAACGATTCAAGAGACCCAGTACTTC,CASSPGTIQETQYF
.,TRBJ1-1,.,TRBV18,TGTGCCAGCTCACCGGAGGGTACTCAATGGTCTGAAGCTTTCTTT,CASSPEGTQWSEAFF
.,TRBJ2-5,.,TRBV25-1,TGTGCCACTCGGGTCAATCAAGAGACCCAGTACTTC,CATRVNQETQYF
.,TRBJ1-2,.,TRBV6-6,TGTGCCAGCAGTTCCCCGCCCCCAGATCACTATGGCTACACCTTC,CASSSPPPDHYGYTF
.,TRBJ1-1,TRBD1,TRBV5-4,TGTGCCAGCAGCCCGGACAGGAGTTGGACTGAAGCTTTCTTT,CASSPDRSWTEAFF
once,TRBJ1-5,.,TRBV10-2,TGCGCCAGCAGACCGGGACTCGGCAATCAGCCCCAGCATTTT,CASRPGLGNQPQHF
.,TRBJ2-7,.,TRBV6-5,TGTGCCAGCAGAGTTGGCGGCGAGCAGTACTTC,CASRVGGEQYF
.,TRBJ1-1,.,TRBV6-5,TGTGCCAGCAGTAAGGGTTTCACTGAAGCTTTCTTT,CASSKGFTEAFF
.,TRBJ2-6,.,TRBV7-2,TGTGCCAGCAGCTCGGTGAGGTCCGGGGCCAACGTCCTGACTTTC,CASSSVRSGANVLTF
.,TRBJ2-3,.,TRBV29-1,TGCAGCGTTGCTGTGGGCCAAGTATTCACAGATACGCAGTATTTT,CSVAVGQVFTDTQYF
.,TRBJ2-1,.,TRBV11-2,TGTGCCAGCCAAAAAGGAGGGGCCGTCGGCTACAATGAGCAGTTCTTC,CASQKGGAVGYNEQFF
few,TRBJ2-7,.,TRBV12-2,TGTGCAAGTCCCATACTAGCGGGGGGAAGCTACGAGCAGTACTTC,CASPILAGGSYEQYF
.,TRBJ2-1,TRBD2,TRBV28,TGTGCCAGCACCTCGGGAGGCTACAATGAGCAGTTCTTC,CASTSGGYNEQFF
.,TRBJ2-7,TRBD1,TRBV19,TGTGCCAGTAGTCCGGGACAGGCCCAATACGAGCAGTACTTC,CASSPGQAQYEQYF
.,TRBJ2-7,.,TRBV29-1,TGCAGCGTTGGGGGTGCCTCCTACGAGCAGTACTTC,CSVGGASYEQYF
few,TRBJ2-3,.,TRBV5-1,TGCGCCAGCAGCTTGGAGTCTAGGGTTAGTACGCAGTATTTT,CASSLESRVSTQYF
.,TRBJ2-7,TRBD1,TRBV5-6,TGTGCCAGCAGACAGGGGGCGCGGGAGCAGTACTTC,CASRQGAREQYF
.,TRBJ2-1,.,TRBV24-1,TGTGCCACCAGTGCACGCCGGGACGCCCCTTACAATGAGCAGTTCTTC,CATSARRDAPYNEQFF
.,TRBJ2-5,TRBD1,TRBV4-1,TGCGCCAGCAGCTGGACAGGGGGAGAGACCCAGTACTTC,CASSWTGGETQYF
few,TRBJ2-7,TRBD2,TRBV5-6,TGTGCCAGCAGTGGATTTAGGTTGGCGGGAGAATACTTC,CASSGFRLAGEYF
.,TRBJ1-5,.,TRBV10-3,TGTGCCATCAGTGAGTCAATCCAGCCCCAGCATTTT,CAISESIQPQHF
few,TRBJ1-2,.,TRBV6-6,TGTGCCAGCAGACGACCACCGGAACACTATGGCTACACCTTC,CASRRPPEHYGYTF